The 16 T cell receptor beta chains listed next were all sequenced from one sample in a study of tissue T cells after allogeneic stem cell transplantation. The assay was immunoSEQ multiplex PCR, and TCRdb's table has in-frame clones only and misses some. The sample lists more than 45,000 clones; about 73% were seen once. The sample taken for sequencing was sorted cells pooled from one or two spleens. These TCRs come from a pool of C57BL/6 mice in good health.

Notes on this clone: Genes and germline come from the mouse. The observed sequence ends 1 residue before the CDR3 terminus, with the missing tail filled in from the germline J gene. This chain links TRBV3 with TRBJ2-7, with D hard to call. The V end was cut by 4 bases, the J end by 1 base, with 5 bases between. The CDR3 length is 12 residues. The germline V gene encodes CDR1 SNHLY and CDR2 FYNGKV (reference sequence). The CDR3 reads CASSSESYEQYF. CDR3 DNA (partial): TGTGCCAGCAGCTCCGAATCCTATGAACAGTAC.

On this clone: Gene and germline names: mouse. Read sequence stops 1 residue before the CDR3 end, and the germline J gene provides the missing end. The gene calls are TRBV12-1 and TRBJ2-4; D is unresolved. Germline CDR1 reads SGHSN; CDR2 reads HYEKVE. This CDR3 is built from 14 residues. Trimming took off 0 bases at V and 0 bases at J, with 6 bases between the two ends. The sequenced CDR3 bases are TGTGCCAGCTCTCTCGTGGGTAGTCAAAACACCTTGTAC. This translates into CASSLVGSQNTLY. In full, the CDR3 reads CASSLVGSQNTLYF.

As for this clone: The genes are named according to mouse. The CDR3 goes on 1 residue after the read ends, and that part is filled in from the germline J gene. The rearrangement joins TRBV1 to TRBJ2-3; D unclear. V lost 1 base and J 0 bases, leaving 8 bases between the germline ends. This CDR3 region has 15 residues. Germline assignment: CDR1 NSQYPW and CDR2 LRSPGD (reference sequence). The CDR3 DNA, read in part, is TGCACCTGCAGTGCAGCCAAATATAGTGCAGAAACGCTGTAT. Translation gives CTCSAAKYSAETLY. The whole CDR3 is CTCSAAKYSAETLYF.

Worth noting for this clone: Any gene name here is a mouse gene name. With the read ending 1 residue before the CDR3 end, the germline J gene is used to fill in that end. V usage is TRBV2 and J usage is TRBJ2-4; the D gene could be TRBD1 or TRBD2 (5 bases each). CDR3 length: 14 amino acids. Germline assignment: CDR1 LGHNA and CDR2 YSYQKL. Trimming stripped 1 base from V and 7 bases from J, with 12 bases between. The covered CDR3 bases are TGTGCCAGCAGCCAAGGAGGAGGGGCGGACACCTTGTAC. It codes for CASSQGGGADTLY. The entire CDR3 reads CASSQGGGADTLYF.

Comment on this clone: One junction end disagrees with the germline gene, perhaps due to a read error. Germline and genes: mouse. The read comes to an end 1 residue before the CDR3 does, leaving the germline J gene to fill in the end. This chain connects TRBV4 to TRBJ2-5; D ambiguous. This CDR3 is built from 13 residues. Per the germline V gene, CDR1 is LGHDT and CDR2 is YNNKQL (reference sequence). CDR3 DNA (partial): TGTGCCAGCAGCTATTTTAACCAAGACGCCCAGTAC. Protein product: CASSYFNQDAQY. The CDR3 in its entirety is CASSYFNQDAQYF.

With regard to this clone: Genes and germline come from the mouse. Read sequence stops 1 residue before the CDR3 end, and the germline J gene provides the missing end. This rearrangement joins TRBV2 to TRBJ2-5; 9 bases are a match to TRBD2. The CDR3 extends over 15 amino acids. Germline V gene lookup returns CDR1 LGHNA and CDR2 YSYQKL. J lost 2 bases, V lost 2 bases, and 2 bases had no gene match. CDR3 bases read: TGTGCCAGCAGCCAACCGGGACTGGGCCAAGACACCCAGTAC. Protein: CASSQPGLGQDTQY. The entire CDR3 protein reads CASSQPGLGQDTQYF.

As regards this clone: The genes and germline here are from mouse. Read data end 1 residue before the CDR3 end; the end is taken from the germline J gene. The rearrangement uses TRBV19 and TRBJ1-6, with a weak D call TRBD1 (5 bases). TRBJ1-6 is filed as an ORF, its function uncertain. Germline loops: CDR1 FNHDT, CDR2 SITEND (reference sequence). The CDR3 is 16 residues long. Deletions cut 0 bases from V and 5 bases from J, with 12 bases between. The CDR3 DNA, read in part, is TGTGCCAGCAGTATAGCTTGGGGGAGAGATAATTCGCCCCTCTAC. Translating gives CASSIAWGRDNSPLY. The CDR3 in full is CASSIAWGRDNSPLYF.

A remark on this clone: Mouse names are used for the genes. Read coverage stops 1 residue before the CDR3 terminus; the germline J gene supplies the remainder. The J gene is TRBJ2-4, the V gene TRBV3, with D possibly TRBD1 on 6 matching bases. Per germline, CDR1 SNHLY and CDR2 FYNGKV (reference sequence). The CDR3 runs 14 residues. Trimming shortened V by 2 bases and J by 3 bases, and 9 bases separated the two germline ends. The covered CDR3 bases are TGTGCCAGCAGCTTAAGGGGACACCAAAACACCTTGTAC. Translation: CASSLRGHQNTLY. The full CDR3 protein is CASSLRGHQNTLYF.

Details on this clone: The listed genes are named as in mouse. The read is 1 residue too short to cover the CDR3 end, so that end is filled in from the germline J gene. The V gene is TRBV1, the J gene TRBJ2-4, with 9 bases matching TRBD2. Germline V lookup: CDR1 NSQYPW, CDR2 LRSPGD (reference sequence). J lost 3 bases, V lost 1 base, and 2 bases had no gene match. There are 15 residues in the CDR3. The chain's CDR3 is CTCSAAWGGQNTLYF. CDR3 bases read: TGCACCTGCAGTGCAGCCTGGGGGGGGCAAAACACCTTGTAC.

Turning to this clone: Genes here carry mouse names. The CDR3 end falls 1 residue outside the read, so it is completed with the germline J gene. The chain is built from TRBV13-3 and TRBJ1-3; the match to TRBD1 covers 9 bases. V shed 6 bases and J 4 bases; nucleotides not matched to a gene: 5. CDR3 length equals 14 residues. CDR1 and CDR2 from the germline V gene are NNHDY and SYVADS. The CDR3 region is CASTRDRVGNTLYF. The part of the CDR3 DNA that was read is TGTGCCAGCACCCGGGACAGGGTCGGAAATACGCTCTAT.

As for this clone: Gene names are the mouse ones. The read falls 1 residue short of the CDR3 end, and the missing part is taken from the germline J gene. The chain links TRBV29 to TRBJ2-1; D might be TRBD1 (6 bases). This CDR3 spans 15 amino acids. Looked up from germline, CDR1 is MSHET and CDR2 is SYDVDS. The V and J ends lost 5 bases and 0 bases respectively, with 11 bases between them. The CDR3 loop is CASSVRDNNYAEQFF. Partial CDR3 DNA: TGTGCTAGCAGTGTCCGGGACAATAACTATGCTGAGCAGTTC.

As regards this clone: Gene names and germline refer to mouse. The read ends 1 residue early relative to the CDR3; the germline J gene fills the gap. The V call is TRBV31, the J call TRBJ1-4, with D possibly being TRBD1 (5 bases). The ends were cut back, 5 bases at V and 8 bases at J, with 9 bases in the middle. Germline loops: CDR1 GKSSPN, CDR2 SITVG. This CDR3 has 11 residues. The sequenced CDR3 bases are TGTGCCTGGTCCCACAGGGAAAGATTATTT. This encodes CAWSHRERLF. In full, the CDR3 reads CAWSHRERLFF.

This clone was counted a single time. Gene and germline names: mouse. The read terminates 1 residue ahead of where the CDR3 ends, so the germline J gene completes it. V gene TRBV13-1 combines with J gene TRBJ1-4; 7 bases are shared with TRBD1. J gave up 4 bases and V 0 bases, and 3 bases lay outside the gene matches. Germline assignment: CDR1 NSHNY and CDR2 SYGAGN. The CDR3 covers 15 residues. The CDR3 is CASSDGQGSNERLFF. The CDR3 bases that were read are TGTGCCAGCAGTGATGGACAGGGAAGCAACGAAAGATTATTT.

As regards this clone: Gene names denote mouse genes. The CDR3 goes on 1 residue after the read ends, and that part is filled in from the germline J gene. V usage is TRBV5 and J usage is TRBJ1-4, with 8 bases identical to TRBD1. With V trimmed by 5 bases and J by 5 bases, 7 bases remained unmatched. The CDR3 totals 15 residues. CDR1 and CDR2 (germline): LGHNA, YNLKQL (reference sequence). CDR3 in amino acids: CASSKTGGRNERLFF. The part of the CDR3 DNA that was read is TGTGCCAGCAGCAAAACAGGGGGGAGGAACGAAAGATTATTT.

Points on this clone: Germline and genes: mouse. Coverage ceases 1 residue before the CDR3 finishes, and the germline J gene fills in the end. The J gene is TRBJ2-5, the V gene TRBV5, with 7 bases fitting TRBD2. V shed 0 bases and J 3 bases; nucleotides not matched to a gene: 3. The CDR3 is made up of 15 amino acids. Looked up from germline, CDR1 is LGHNA and CDR2 is YNLKQL (reference sequence). CDR3 sequence reads: CASSQEDWEQDTQYF. CDR3 DNA, as far as it was read: TGTGCCAGCAGCCAAGAAGACTGGGAGCAAGACACCCAGTAC.

Concerning this clone itself: The genes are named according to mouse. The CDR3 end lies 1 residue beyond the end of the read and is filled in from the germline J gene. This rearrangement joins TRBV24 to TRBJ2-3, with 14 bases matching TRBD2. The junction had 3 bases not matched to a gene; V was cut back by 4 bases and J by 3 bases. There are 16 residues in the CDR3. Germline CDR1 is KGHTA and CDR2 is FRNEEI. CDR3 protein: CASSPGLGGRAETLYF. The covered CDR3 bases are TGTGCCAGCAGTCCGGGACTGGGGGGGCGCGCAGAAACGCTGTAT.